A selection of T cell receptor beta chains follows, all from one sample in a study of CXCR3-negative and CXCR3-positive naive CD8 T cells. TCRdb reworked the 5' RACE reads into one entry per CDR3 protein, no DNA. The sample's table shows 100,000 to 150,000 distinct CDR3 sequences. Sequenced material: naive CXCR3- CD8+ T cells from blood. All receptors come from a human donor in good health. Some clones in this sample may be carry-over from other donors' samples. Each CDR3 is given with its conserved first and last residue. Fields, in order: V gene, J gene, CDR3 protein.

>TRBV28|TRBJ2-7
CASSLAAGAYEQYF
>TRBV6-6|TRBJ2-3
CASTQDYSTDTQYF
>TRBV28|TRBJ2-7
CASSMGTSGRVMIYEQYF
>TRBV29-1|TRBJ2-1
CSEISPGNEQFF
>TRBV5-1|TRBJ2-5
CANTGTSESETQYF
>TRBV29-1|TRBJ2-1
CSVELGGYNEQFF
>TRBV10-3|TRBJ1-1
CAITRSDTWSGTEAFF
>TRBV7-6|TRBJ2-1
CASSPLYNEQFF
>TRBV4-1|TRBJ1-1
CASSQATVNTEAFF
>TRBV12-3/TRBV12-4|TRBJ2-7
CASKGDRGSYEQYF
>TRBV4-1|TRBJ2-1
CASRQGNEQFF
>TRBV4-1|TRBJ2-1
CASSQDWASAYNEQFF
>TRBV5-1|TRBJ2-2
CASSGGQYTGELFF
>TRBV12-3/TRBV12-4|TRBJ2-7
CASSPRLATYEQYF
>TRBV9|TRBJ2-3
CASSGTSGITDTQYF
>TRBV7-9|TRBJ2-3
CASSFGGTSPTDTQYF
>TRBV28|TRBJ2-6
CASSLYSQWGISGANVLTF
>TRBV5-5|TRBJ1-1
CASSSYSTEAFF
>TRBV29-1|TRBJ2-7
CSVVTVTYEQYF
>TRBV13|TRBJ2-3
CASSPTGADTQYF
>TRBV13|TRBJ2-7
CASSHRVKDYEQYF
>TRBV27|TRBJ1-6
CASSLSNSPLHF
>TRBV4-1|TRBJ1-5
CASSQVTGGIGNQPQHF
>TRBV7-6|TRBJ2-5
CASSVESRLAGWPTSDF
>TRBV28|TRBJ2-1
CASSFGQLYNEQFF
>TRBV13|TRBJ2-1
CASTREREPSYNEQFF
>TRBV29-1|TRBJ2-3
CSVEVGADTQYF
>TRBV7-2|TRBJ2-3
CASSFTPGTRWGPDTQYF
>TRBV13|TRBJ1-1
CASSAVLIAGHTEAFF